A selection of T cell receptor beta chains follows, all from one sample in a study of blood T cell repertoires in COVID-19. The table came from immunoSEQ multiplex PCR; TCRdb's copy has only in-frame clones and leaves some out. Here the sample spans 450,000 or so clones, 70% to 90% being singletons. The source material was peripheral blood. These receptors originate from a man between 18 and 35 years old with COVID-19, enrolled during active disease. The CDR3 runs from the conserved cysteine through the conserved F or W. D genes are given only for firm matches. Size is omitted from some rows. Given values are once, few, many or a class for expanded clones.

clone size	V gene	J gene	D gene	CDR3 DNA	CDR3 protein
-	TRBV6-5	TRBJ2-5	-	TGTGCCAGCAGCTCTCGGGCCAGGGTCCAAGAGACCCAGTACTTC	CASSSRARVQETQYF
-	TRBV6-5	TRBJ1-1	TRBD1	TGTGCCAGCTGGACAGGGGGCTCCGTTGAAGCTTTCTTT	CASWTGGSVEAFF
-	TRBV5-1	TRBJ1-1	-	TGCGCCAGCAGAACTTATCTGACAGTGAACACTGAAGCTTTCTTT	CASRTYLTVNTEAFF
few	TRBV15	TRBJ1-6	-	TGTGCCACCAGCAGAGGAGGGTTGAGCAATTCACCCCTCCACTTT	CATSRGGLSNSPLHF
-	TRBV9	TRBJ2-1	TRBD2	TGTGCCAGCAGCGCCGCGGTTATACTAGCGGGAGGCAGGAATGAGCAGTTCTTC	CASSAAVILAGGRNEQFF
-	TRBV7-9	TRBJ2-3	-	TGTGCCAGCAGCCCAGGGGTAGTTGGGCTCACAGATACGCAGTATTTT	CASSPGVVGLTDTQYF
-	TRBV18	TRBJ1-5	TRBD1	TGTGCCAGCTCCTCAATTCCGGGACAGGGGGCGCTGGTTCAGCCCCAGCATTTT	CASSSIPGQGALVQPQHF
-	TRBV3-1/TRBV3-2	TRBJ2-2	-	TGTGCCAGCAGCCCCCGGGTCGGGGGCACCGGGGAGCTGTTTTTT	CASSPRVGGTGELFF
-	TRBV5-1	TRBJ1-2	TRBD1	TGCGCCAGCAGCTTGGCCGGCAGGGGGAGCGGGGGCTATGGCTACACCTTC	CASSLAGRGSGGYGYTF
-	TRBV7-9	TRBJ2-2	TRBD1	TGTGCCAGCAGCCTCGGACAGGCTAACACCGGGGAGCTGTTTTTT	CASSLGQANTGELFF
-	TRBV27	TRBJ2-7	-	TGTGCCAGCAGTCCCAGTAATAGGGGGGGATTCTACGAGCAGTACTTC	CASSPSNRGGFYEQYF
-	TRBV5-1	TRBJ1-2	TRBD1	TGCGCCAGCAGCCCCGGGACAGGAGAGTATGGCTACACCTTC	CASSPGTGEYGYTF